Reported below is one T cell receptor (beta chain). Per germline, CDR1 SGHTA and CDR2 FQGTGA. Losses at the gene ends were 5 bases for V and 1 base for J; bases not matched to a gene: 1. This CDR3 region has 14 residues. Sample contribution per patient ranged from 1 to 8, covering pretreatment and on-treatment. Some clones are missing from TCRdb's copy, which holds only in-frame ones; the method was immunoSEQ multiplex PCR. The sample holds about 70,000 clones, 84% seen once. This record belongs to a study of PD-L1 blockade in urothelial cancer. The chain recombines TRBV7-3 with TRBJ2-2; 7 nucleotides align to TRBD1. The sample here was PBMCs, taken around atezolizumab (anti-PD-L1) treatment. This receptor was identified in a man in his 70s with urothelial cancer. The DNA for the CDR3 is TGTGCCAGCAGCCGACAGGGGAACACCGGGGAGCTGTTTTTT. The encoded protein is CASSRQGNTGELFF.